This paragraph reports one T cell receptor beta chain. Its target is not known. Distinct nucleotide sequences in the sample also encode this CDR3. The sample originates from a study of cytomegalovirus exposure and HLA in healthy donors. The V end lost 6 bases, the J end lost 5 bases, and 8 bases lay between the germline ends. Germline V lookup: CDR1 SGHRS, CDR2 YFSETQ. This CDR3 has 11 amino acids. TCRdb's copy holds only in-frame clones and misses some; the assay was immunoSEQ multiplex PCR. The repertoire holds over 200,000 clones, with approximately 80% as singletons. Overall study results and limits: One later analysis, an examination of the 90 to 150 validation repertoires, found that first-cohort TCR clusters tended to co-occur in them. A few of the chains that were CMV-associated were confirmed in vitro to be specific for CMV antigens.

The receptor comes from a woman aged 25 to 39 in good health and CMV-seropositive. The rearrangement joins TRBV5-1 to TRBJ1-2, with D unclear. Sequenced material: PBMCs. CDR3 nucleotide sequence: TGCGCCAGCACGGGCGGATATGGCTACACCTTC. Translating it yields CASTGGYGYTF.